Presented here are 11 T cell receptor beta chains from one specimen sequenced in a study of CXCR4 blockade with PD-1 therapy in pancreatic cancer. The data were produced by immunoSEQ multiplex PCR, yet TCRdb's version contains in-frame clones alone and is incomplete. The profile shows about 780 clones, 50% of them singletons. The source material was tumor tissue. All receptors derive from a human donor with pancreatic ductal adenocarcinoma.

In its sample, this clone is large. An unread or ambiguous base exists; X represents the residue it encodes. J is TRBJ1-1 and V is TRBV11-3; TRBD1 might be the D (5 bases). CDR3 length: 14 amino acids. Per the germline V gene, CDR1 is SGHNT and CDR2 is YENEEA. The germline V and J ends were trimmed by 6 bases and 1 base, with 12 bases remaining between them. CDR3 DNA: TGTGCCAGCAGYTTGCCCAGGGAGAACACTGAAGCTTTCTTT. Its protein product is CASXLPRENTEAFF. The entire CDR3 protein is CASSLPRENTEAFF.

There are a few counts of this clone. The rearrangement joins TRBV7-6 to TRBJ2-1; 8 bases are a match to TRBD2. The germline gives CDR1 SGHVS, CDR2 FNYEAQ. The CDR3 contains 16 residues. J lost 0 bases, V lost 2 bases, and 3 bases had no gene match. The CDR3 reads CASSLQSGSSYNEQFF. CDR3 bases: TGTGCCAGCAGCTTACAGAGCGGGAGCTCCTACAATGAGCAGTTCTTC.

This clone was counted only a few times. The rearrangement links TRBV7-6 to TRBJ2-5; 8 bases match TRBD2. The CDR3 length is 16 residues. With V trimmed by 5 bases and J by 5 bases, 13 bases remained unmatched. CDR1 and CDR2 (germline): SGHVS, FNYEAQ. DNA for the CDR3: TGTGCCAGCAGCCAAGAGGTCCAACGGGAGGGCGAGACCCAGTACTTC. Translated: CASSQEVQREGETQYF.

The chain couples TRBV19 to TRBJ1-4, with 8 bases that match TRBD1. The CDR3 runs 14 residues. J was trimmed by 4 bases and V by 7 bases; bases with no gene match: 5. Germline CDR1 is LNHDA and CDR2 is SQIVND (reference sequence). The CDR3 DNA sequence: TGTGCCAGTAACAGGGGGAGGGTTAATGAAAAACTGTTTTTT. It codes for CASNRGRVNEKLFF.

V and J are TRBV28 and TRBJ1-4, with 8 positions matching TRBD1. The CDR3 is 14 residues long. The germline gives CDR1 MDHEN, CDR2 SYDVKM. V lost 7 bases and J lost 8; bases outside the gene matches: 9. The CDR3 loop reads CASINSGGSEKLFF. DNA of the CDR3: TGTGCCAGCATTAATTCAGGGGGCTCCGAAAAACTGTTTTTT.

V usage is TRBV18 and J usage is TRBJ1-1; TRBD1 matches at 9 bases. CDR3 length: 15 residues. The V segment lost 2 bases and the J segment 5 bases; nucleotides outside the gene matches: 6. In germline, CDR1 is KGHSH, CDR2 LQKENI. The CDR3 bases are TGTGCCAGCTCACCATTGGGGACAGGGAGGACTGAAGCTTTCTTT. Residues: CASSPLGTGRTEAFF.

This clone was seen a single time. The chain joins TRBV30 to TRBJ1-2, with D perhaps matching TRBD1 (6 bases). Germline CDR1 reads GTSNPN; CDR2 reads SVGIG (reference sequence). The CDR3 has 12 residues. Trimming cost V 3 bases and J 14 bases, with 19 bases left between them. The DNA for the CDR3 is TGTGCCTGGAGCGAACCTCGAAAAGGGGGGACCTTC. It codes for CAWSEPRKGGTF.

The CDR3 loop reads CASSLSLGTQYF. The DNA for the CDR3 is TGTGCCAGCAGTTTAAGTCTGGGGACCCAGTACTTC. The J gene is TRBJ2-5, the V gene TRBV28; D remains unclear. V was trimmed by 2 bases and J by 7 bases, leaving 8 bases between them. This CDR3 region has 12 residues. In germline, CDR1 is MDHEN, CDR2 SYDVKM.

The chain couples TRBV9 to TRBJ2-1, with D possibly TRBD2 on 6 matching bases. This CDR3 contains 15 residues. V lost 2 bases to trimming and J lost 2 bases, with 11 bases between them. Germline values: CDR1 SGDLS, CDR2 YYNGEE. CDR3 amino acids: CASSVRLGAYNEQFF. CDR3 nucleotide sequence: TGTGCCAGCAGCGTTAGACTAGGGGCCTACAATGAGCAGTTCTTC.

The chain employs TRBV6-8 and TRBJ2-1; tentative D call: TRBD2 (5 bases). Germline V gene lookup returns CDR1 MNHGY and CDR2 SAAAGT. V lost 10 bases and J lost 4, with 11 bases in between. The CDR3 contains 12 residues. The CDR3 protein is CATHQRYNEQFF. The CDR3 nucleotides read TGTGCCACCCACCAGCGGTACAATGAGCAGTTCTTC.

The rearrangement uses TRBV28 and TRBJ2-1; D perhaps matches TRBD2 (6 bases). Germline V gives CDR1 MDHEN, CDR2 SYDVKM. CDR3 length: 18 amino acids. The germline V and J ends were trimmed by 5 bases and 2 bases, with 22 bases remaining between them. Written as DNA, the CDR3 is TGTGCCAGCAGTCTACTCACGGGACGCGGAGGGACCTACAATGAGCAGTTCTTC. This encodes CASSLLTGRGGTYNEQFF.